Listed below are T cell receptor beta chains from one sample, sequenced in a study of blood T cell repertoires in COVID-19. Clones were read by immunoSEQ multiplex PCR, and TCRdb kept only the in-frame ones, dropping some. Here the sample spans around 200,000 clones, around 90% being singletons. Sequencing was performed on PBMCs or T cells enriched from blood (not recorded which). These receptors all stem from a young woman who had recovered from COVID-19. Both conserved end residues are part of each CDR3. The order of the fields is CDR3 DNA, CDR3 protein, J gene, D gene, V gene, clone size. A D gene is named only where the DNA matches it firmly. Only part of the rows carry a size: once, few, many, or a class if the clone is expanded.

DNA: TGTGCCAGCGGGTCCCTAGGTGAAAAACTGTTTTTT
CDR3: CASGSLGEKLFF
J: TRBJ1-4
D: -
V: TRBV6-5
size: many

DNA: TGCGCCAGCAGCTTACCGGAGACCGGGGGGACCGCCAAAAACATTCAGTACTTC
CDR3: CASSLPETGGTAKNIQYF
J: TRBJ2-4
D: TRBD2
V: TRBV5-1
size: once

DNA: TGTGCCAGCAGAAATACAGCGGGGGGACCCTCCTACAATGAGCAGTTCTTC
CDR3: CASRNTAGGPSYNEQFF
J: TRBJ2-1
D: TRBD2
V: TRBV2
size: many

DNA: TGCGCCAGCAGCTTGACGCTAGCGACCCAAGAGACCCAGTACTTC
CDR3: CASSLTLATQETQYF
J: TRBJ2-5
D: -
V: TRBV5-1
size: -

DNA: TGTGCCAGCAGCCACGGGACAGCTGTCTCCTACGAGCAGTACTTC
CDR3: CASSHGTAVSYEQYF
J: TRBJ2-7
D: TRBD1
V: TRBV4-2
size: -

DNA: TGTGCCAGCCCGGGACTAGCGGGGGGCCACCGGGAGCAGTTCTTC
CDR3: CASPGLAGGHREQFF
J: TRBJ2-1
D: TRBD2
V: TRBV14
size: -

DNA: TGCGCCAGCACCCAAAACCTCGGGACTGTAGCAAGTGCCCAGTACTTC
CDR3: CASTQNLGTVASAQYF
J: TRBJ2-5
D: -
V: TRBV5-1
size: -

DNA: TGTGCCAGCAGCTTAAGGGGACTCCCTCAGAGCACTGAAGCTTTCTTT
CDR3: CASSLRGLPQSTEAFF
J: TRBJ1-1
D: -
V: TRBV7-9
size: -

DNA: TGCGCCAGCAGCCAAGATCCGACAGGGGGGCAGCCCCAGCATTTT
CDR3: CASSQDPTGGQPQHF
J: TRBJ1-5
D: TRBD1
V: TRBV4-3
size: -

DNA: TGTGCCAGCAGTTATAGCGGTAGCTCCTACAATGAGCAGTTCTTC
CDR3: CASSYSGSSYNEQFF
J: TRBJ2-1
D: -
V: TRBV7-3
size: medium-sized

DNA: TGTGCCAGCAGTTTGACGGAGAGCTCCTATAATTCACCCCTCCACTTT
CDR3: CASSLTESSYNSPLHF
J: TRBJ1-6
D: -
V: TRBV2
size: -

DNA: TGTGCCAGCAGTTCGGGGTACACTGAAGCTTTCTTT
CDR3: CASSSGYTEAFF
J: TRBJ1-1
D: -
V: TRBV27
size: -

DNA: TGTGCCAGCAGCCAATCACGGGCAGGGATGGGCTACACCTTC
CDR3: CASSQSRAGMGYTF
J: TRBJ1-2
D: -
V: TRBV3-1/TRBV3-2
size: -

DNA: TGTGCCAGTAGCCCATGGAGGTCGGGCAATCAGCCCCAGCATTTT
CDR3: CASSPWRSGNQPQHF
J: TRBJ1-5
D: -
V: TRBV19
size: few

DNA: TGTGCCAGCAGCCTCCGGACAGGGGTAGTAGAAAAACTGTTTTTT
CDR3: CASSLRTGVVEKLFF
J: TRBJ1-4
D: TRBD1
V: TRBV7-9
size: -

DNA: TGTGCCAGTACCTCCACGGGATTTAATAATTCACCCCTCCACTTT
CDR3: CASTSTGFNNSPLHF
J: TRBJ1-6
D: -
V: TRBV19
size: few

DNA: TGTGCCAGCTCCCGCCTAGCGGGGGAAGAGACCCAGTACTTC
CDR3: CASSRLAGEETQYF
J: TRBJ2-5
D: TRBD2
V: TRBV18
size: -

DNA: TGTGCCAGCAGCCAAGAAAGACAGTTCACTGAAGCTTTCTTT
CDR3: CASSQERQFTEAFF
J: TRBJ1-1
D: -
V: TRBV3-1/TRBV3-2
size: -

DNA: TGTGCCAGCAGCTTCTGGGTGGGGGGTTCCTACAATGAGCAGTTCTTC
CDR3: CASSFWVGGSYNEQFF
J: TRBJ2-1
D: -
V: TRBV13
size: -

DNA: TGTGCCAGCAGCGCAAGGTCGGGATACCTGGGCACTGAAGCTTTCTTT
CDR3: CASSARSGYLGTEAFF
J: TRBJ1-1
D: -
V: TRBV2
size: once

DNA: TGTGCCAGCTCACCAGTGGAGGAAAATGGCTACACCTTC
CDR3: CASSPVEENGYTF
J: TRBJ1-2
D: -
V: TRBV18
size: -

DNA: TGTGCCAGCAGTTTATCCTTTCCGGGACAGGGAGGAAACACCATATATTTT
CDR3: CASSLSFPGQGGNTIYF
J: TRBJ1-3
D: TRBD1
V: TRBV28
size: -

DNA: TGTGCCAGCAGGTTACGGGGCGATAGGGGGCAAGGAAACACCATATATTTT
CDR3: CASRLRGDRGQGNTIYF
J: TRBJ1-3
D: -
V: TRBV21-1
size: once

DNA: TGTGCCAGCAGCCTACCGGGACAGCTAGACAATGAGCAGTTCTTC
CDR3: CASSLPGQLDNEQFF
J: TRBJ2-1
D: TRBD1
V: TRBV7-8
size: -

DNA: TGCGCCAGCAGCTCGGCGAGAGGGGGCTGGAATTCCGGGGAGCTGTTTTTT
CDR3: CASSSARGGWNSGELFF
J: TRBJ2-2
D: TRBD1
V: TRBV5-1
size: -

DNA: TGTGCCAGTAGTATAGATCCGGGGAACACTGAAGCTTTCTTT
CDR3: CASSIDPGNTEAFF
J: TRBJ1-1
D: -
V: TRBV19
size: -

DNA: TGTGCCAGCAGCTTATATTCCAGTCGAAATCAGCCCCAGCATTTT
CDR3: CASSLYSSRNQPQHF
J: TRBJ1-5
D: -
V: TRBV7-8
size: -

DNA: TGTGCCAGCAGCTTACTAGCGGGGGGTTTCGATGAGCAGTTCTTC
CDR3: CASSLLAGGFDEQFF
J: TRBJ2-1
D: TRBD2
V: TRBV7-2
size: -

DNA: TGTGCCAGCAGTTACACCAGGGGGCAGGGGGTCACTGAAGCTTTCTTT
CDR3: CASSYTRGQGVTEAFF
J: TRBJ1-1
D: TRBD1
V: TRBV6-5
size: -

DNA: TGTGCCAGCAGCCCCCTGACGGGAACCTATGGCTACACCTTC
CDR3: CASSPLTGTYGYTF
J: TRBJ1-2
D: -
V: TRBV3-1/TRBV3-2
size: -

DNA: TGTGCCAGCTCACCGGCCGGGAATCAGCCCCAGCATTTT
CDR3: CASSPAGNQPQHF
J: TRBJ1-5
D: -
V: TRBV18
size: -

DNA: TGTGCCAGCAGAGCACCCAGGGACAGGGGAGTGAGGTATGGCTACACCTTC
CDR3: CASRAPRDRGVRYGYTF
J: TRBJ1-2
D: TRBD1
V: TRBV6-4
size: -

DNA: TGCGCCAGCAGCCAAGATCTCCCGGGACAGGGCTATGGCTACACCTTC
CDR3: CASSQDLPGQGYGYTF
J: TRBJ1-2
D: TRBD1
V: TRBV4-3
size: -

DNA: TGTGCCAGCAGCCAAGGCCACTTGAAGACCCAGTACTTC
CDR3: CASSQGHLKTQYF
J: TRBJ2-5
D: -
V: TRBV3-1/TRBV3-2
size: -

DNA: TGTGCCAGCAGCTCCTACAGGGGGCAAGACTATGGCTACACCTTC
CDR3: CASSSYRGQDYGYTF
J: TRBJ1-2
D: TRBD1
V: TRBV11-2
size: -

DNA: TGTGCCAGCAGCCTGGACCCTCGGGGTGGTAGTAGGTTCGGGGAGCTGTTTTTT
CDR3: CASSLDPRGGSRFGELFF
J: TRBJ2-2
D: -
V: TRBV12-1
size: -

DNA: TGTGCCAGCAGTCGACAGGGGGGAAGAGAGACCCAGTACTTC
CDR3: CASSRQGGRETQYF
J: TRBJ2-5
D: TRBD1
V: TRBV6-2/TRBV6-3
size: -

DNA: TGTGCCAGCAGCTTAAGGGACAGGTTCACTGAAGCTTTCTTT
CDR3: CASSLRDRFTEAFF
J: TRBJ1-1
D: TRBD1
V: TRBV7-9
size: -

DNA: TGTGCCAGCAGCTTACGTGTAGGGGTAAAGAACACTGAAGCTTTCTTT
CDR3: CASSLRVGVKNTEAFF
J: TRBJ1-1
D: -
V: TRBV7-2
size: -

DNA: TGCGCCAGCAGCCAGACATCAGGGGAGCAGAATTCACCCCTCCACTTT
CDR3: CASSQTSGEQNSPLHF
J: TRBJ1-6
D: -
V: TRBV4-1
size: -

DNA: TGTGCCACCAGCAGAGAAGGCCGGGATACCAATGAGCAGTTCTTC
CDR3: CATSREGRDTNEQFF
J: TRBJ2-1
D: -
V: TRBV15
size: once

DNA: TGTGCCAGCAGCTTAGCCCGACGACAGGGGGCTAGCACCGGGGAGCTGTTTTTT
CDR3: CASSLARRQGASTGELFF
J: TRBJ2-2
D: TRBD1
V: TRBV7-2
size: -

DNA: TGTGCCAGCAGCTTGGGGGAGCGGGGAGGCACCGGGGAGCTGTTTTTT
CDR3: CASSLGERGGTGELFF
J: TRBJ2-2
D: TRBD2
V: TRBV5-4
size: few

DNA: TGCGCCAGCAGCCCCGGAGGAGGGCCCTATGGCTACACCTTC
CDR3: CASSPGGGPYGYTF
J: TRBJ1-2
D: -
V: TRBV4-3
size: -

DNA: TGTGCCAGCAGTTACCCTGGACATTCCTACGCTTTCTTT
CDR3: CASSYPGHSYAFF
J: TRBJ1-1
D: -
V: TRBV6-5
size: -

DNA: TGTGCCAGCTCAAGCGACCGGGACAGGGGGCTTGGGGCCAACGTCCTGACTTTC
CDR3: CASSSDRDRGLGANVLTF
J: TRBJ2-6
D: TRBD1
V: TRBV18
size: -

DNA: TGTGCCAGTAGTGGACTGGGGTACACTGAAGCTTTCTTT
CDR3: CASSGLGYTEAFF
J: TRBJ1-1
D: -
V: TRBV19
size: -

DNA: TGTGCCAGCAGCTTGGAACACGTCTATGGCTACACCTTC
CDR3: CASSLEHVYGYTF
J: TRBJ1-2
D: -
V: TRBV5-8
size: -

DNA: TGCGCCAGCAGCGTCGACAGGGGGGCTACGCGGGAGCAGTACTTC
CDR3: CASSVDRGATREQYF
J: TRBJ2-7
D: TRBD1
V: TRBV5-1
size: -

DNA: TGTGCCAGCAGCTCAGGACAGGGTTATACTTCTAGCACAGATACGCAGTATTTT
CDR3: CASSSGQGYTSSTDTQYF
J: TRBJ2-3
D: TRBD1
V: TRBV7-9
size: -

DNA: TGTGCCAGCAGCTTAGGATTTCGGGGGGGCGGAAATGGCTACACCTTC
CDR3: CASSLGFRGGGNGYTF
J: TRBJ1-2
D: -
V: TRBV7-9
size: -

DNA: TGTGCCAGCAGCTCGACAGACACTGAAGCTTTCTTT
CDR3: CASSSTDTEAFF
J: TRBJ1-1
D: -
V: TRBV3-1/TRBV3-2
size: -

DNA: TGCGCCAGCAGCCAAGTCGGGACAGCTAGCACAGATACGCAGTATTTT
CDR3: CASSQVGTASTDTQYF
J: TRBJ2-3
D: TRBD1
V: TRBV4-3
size: once

DNA: TGTGCCATCAGTTGGACTAGCGGGGGTACAGATACGCAGTATTTT
CDR3: CAISWTSGGTDTQYF
J: TRBJ2-3
D: TRBD2
V: TRBV10-3
size: -